Following are 14 T cell receptor beta chains from one sample sequenced in a study of T cell changes during pregnancy in multiple sclerosis. Profiled with immunoSEQ multiplex PCR; TCRdb holds only in-frame clones, not every one. Of about 80,000 clones listed, approximately 93% are singletons. The sample was peripheral blood, taken in the second trimester of pregnancy. The origin of the receptors is a female donor in good health, enrolled as a control in a pregnancy study.

The V and J genes are TRBV27 and TRBJ2-1; 13 bases agree with TRBD2. Germline V CDR1 and CDR2: MNHEY, SMNVEV (reference sequence). CDR3 size: 16 residues. The J segment lost 6 bases and the V segment lost 6 bases, leaving 8 bases of the junction unmatched. The CDR3 nucleotides are TGTGCCAGCAGGGGGGCGACTAGCGGGAGGCCCAATGAGCAGTTCTTC. Its protein product is CASRGATSGRPNEQFF.

The CDR3 is CASSPGRGDTQYF. The CDR3 DNA reads as TGTGCCAGCAGTCCCGGCCGAGGAGATACGCAGTATTTT. This chain connects TRBV27 to TRBJ2-3; D gene ambiguous. This CDR3 spans 13 amino acids. V lost 5 bases to trimming and J lost 5 bases, with 11 bases between them. CDR1 is MNHEY and CDR2 is SMNVEV in the germline V gene (reference sequence).

The chain joins TRBV4-2 to TRBJ2-4; D is perhaps TRBD1 (6 bases). The CDR3 extends over 14 amino acids. From germline, CDR1 is LGHNA and CDR2 YNFKEQ. Trimming removed 0 bases from V and 5 bases from J, with 8 bases in between. The CDR3 DNA reads as TGTGCCAGCAGCCAAGAGTACAGGGAAAACATTCAGTACTTC. Translated: CASSQEYRENIQYF.

The CDR3 DNA is TGCGCCAGCAGCTTGGCCCTAGCGGGAGGAACAGATACGCAGTATTTT. It codes for CASSLALAGGTDTQYF. The chain uses TRBV5-1 and TRBJ2-3; TRBD2 aligns across 11 bases. Germline V gene data show CDR1 as SGHRS and CDR2 as YFSETQ. The CDR3 has 16 residues. With V trimmed by 0 bases and J by 3 bases, 3 bases remained unmatched.

This clone showed up just a few times. The V gene is TRBV28, the J gene TRBJ1-1; D is unclear. V gave up 8 bases and J gave up 7 bases, with 20 bases separating them. The CDR3 totals 14 residues. Germline V lookup: CDR1 MDHEN, CDR2 SYDVKM. The CDR3 sequence: CASGLLPSPNEAFF. The CDR3, as DNA: TGTGCCAGCGGGCTTTTACCCTCGCCCAATGAAGCTTTCTTT.

This clone occurred once. The chain combines TRBV7-9 with TRBJ1-1; D gene uncertain. The germline V and J ends were trimmed by 5 bases and 0 bases, with 10 bases remaining between them. The CDR3 is made up of 14 amino acids. Germline CDR1 SEHNR, CDR2 FQNEAQ (reference sequence). In nucleotides, the CDR3 is TGTGCCAGCAGCCCGTCGAGCTTGAACACTGAAGCTTTCTTT. Translating gives CASSPSSLNTEAFF.

V and J are TRBV6-1 and TRBJ1-5; 7 nucleotides line up with TRBD1. The CDR3 totals 15 residues. Unmatched junction bases numbered 5, after V lost 6 bases and J lost 0 bases. Germline CDR1 and CDR2: MNHNS and SASEGT. Here the CDR3 reads CASSPTGSSNQPQHF. Written as DNA, the CDR3 is TGTGCCAGCAGCCCGACAGGGTCTAGCAATCAGCCCCAGCATTTT.

The chain joins TRBV2 to TRBJ2-3; D is possibly TRBD2 (7 bases). This CDR3 comprises 17 residues. Per germline, CDR1 SNHLY and CDR2 FYNNEI. Trimming left V 2 bases short and J 1 base short, with 16 bases between. Here the CDR3 reads CASSEYSGGPGTDTQYF. CDR3 nucleotide sequence: TGTGCCAGCAGTGAATATTCCGGGGGGCCTGGCACAGATACGCAGTATTTT.

This chain joins TRBV5-8 and TRBJ1-5; D unresolved. The CDR3 length is 12 residues. V shed 6 bases and J shed 6 bases, with 10 bases lying between them. Germline V gene data show CDR1 as SGHTS and CDR2 as YDEGEE. The CDR3 bases are TGTGCCAGCACCCCTGAGGGTCAGCCCCAGCATTTT. Protein product: CASTPEGQPQHF.

This chain connects TRBV21-1 to TRBJ2-7; the tabulated D call, TRBD2, remains unverified against the DNA. TRBV21-1 is assigned pseudogene status. The CDR3 has 13 residues. The CDR3 here is CASSNPLGGEQYF. The CDR3 DNA follows: TGTGCCAGCAGCAACCCCCTCGGCGGGGAGCAGTACTTC.

The chain combines TRBV28 with TRBJ2-3; no clear D. Germline V gene data show CDR1 as MDHEN and CDR2 as SYDVKM. Trimming cost V 2 bases and J 4 bases, with 10 bases left between them. The length of the CDR3 is 14 residues. The CDR3 loop reads CASSLSQASDTQYF. The DNA of the CDR3 is TGTGCCAGCAGTTTAAGTCAGGCGTCAGATACGCAGTATTTT.

This rearrangement joins TRBV9 to TRBJ2-5, with D maybe TRBD2 (5 bases). CDR3 size: 15 residues. The germline gives CDR1 SGDLS, CDR2 YYNGEE. Trimming removed 0 bases from V and 4 bases from J, with 13 bases in between. CDR3 nucleotide sequence: TGTGCCAGCAGCGTAGGCGGGTGGGAACGAGAGACCCAGTACTTC. Amino acids: CASSVGGWERETQYF.

This chain joins TRBV27 and TRBJ2-1; perhaps TRBD1 as D (6 bases). CDR3 length equals 14 residues. CDR1 and CDR2 from the germline V gene are MNHEY and SMNVEV (reference sequence). The ends were cut back, 8 bases at V and 8 bases at J, with 19 bases in the middle. CDR3 in amino acids: CASSLGQGFDEQFF. The CDR3 nucleotides read TGTGCCAGCTCCCTAGGGCAGGGGTTCGATGAGCAGTTCTTC.

The gene calls are TRBV5-6 and TRBJ1-2, with 8 bases fitting TRBD1. J was trimmed by 5 bases and V by 4 bases; bases with no gene match: 7. CDR3 length: 14 amino acids. CDR1 SGHDT and CDR2 YYEEEE come from the germline V gene. CDR3 DNA sequence: TGTGCCAGCAGCGAAGGACAGGGTGGATATGGCTACACCTTC. Translating gives CASSEGQGGYGYTF.